The next 19 T cell receptor beta chains were all read from a single sample in a study of blood T cell repertoires in COVID-19. TCRdb's table, derived via immunoSEQ multiplex PCR, lists solely in-frame clones and lacks some. The data show about 180,000 clones, with around 83% seen just once and under 10% held by the top ten. Input material: peripheral blood. These TCRs come from a woman in her 70s with COVID-19, enrolled during active disease.

The genes are TRBV18 and TRBJ2-7, with 9 bases identical to TRBD1. Germline loops: CDR1 KGHSH, CDR2 LQKENI. CDR3 size: 15 residues. Trimming at V came to 6 bases and at J to 4 bases, leaving 10 bases not matched to a gene. CDR3 sequence: CASSLFGTGLYEQYF. The CDR3 bases are TGTGCCAGCTCCCTTTTCGGGACAGGGCTATACGAGCAGTACTTC.

This clone was recorded a few times. This chain joins TRBV4-2 and TRBJ2-7; tentatively, D is TRBD2 (6 bases). V lost 4 bases, J lost 0 bases, and 13 bases lay in between. CDR3 length: 15 amino acids. Germline V lookup: CDR1 LGHNA, CDR2 YNFKEQ. The CDR3 DNA follows: TGTGCCAGCAGCCTTTCGGGACTCCGCTCCTACGAGCAGTACTTC. This translates into CASSLSGLRSYEQYF.

The V gene is TRBV28, the J gene TRBJ1-2; unclear D gene. The CDR3 spans 14 residues. The V end lost 4 bases, the J end lost 4 bases, and 13 bases lay between the germline ends. Germline loops: CDR1 MDHEN, CDR2 SYDVKM. CDR3 region: CASSSRGLGYGYTF. CDR3 nucleotide sequence: TGTGCCAGCAGTTCTCGAGGGCTAGGCTATGGCTACACCTTC.

The chain joins TRBV21-1 to TRBJ2-2; the table assigns TRBD1, which was not confirmed against the DNA. TRBV21-1 is shown as a pseudogene. The CDR3 is made up of 17 amino acids. The CDR3 region has the DNA TGTGCCAGCAGGCGTAAACCGGGACAGGGTCCCACCGGGGAGCTGTTTTTT. It specifies CASRRKPGQGPTGELFF.

This clone was detected once. The V call is TRBV10-2, the J call TRBJ2-1, with TRBD2 as a possible D gene (5 bases). In germline, CDR1 is WSHSY, CDR2 SAAADI. Trimming took off 6 bases at V and 5 bases at J, with 17 bases between the two ends. CDR3 size: 15 residues. CDR3 protein: CASRPPELGDNEQFF. The CDR3 DNA reads as TGCGCCAGCAGGCCGCCTGAACTCGGGGACAATGAGCAGTTCTTC.

The rearrangement uses TRBV7-2 and TRBJ2-7; 10 bases line up with TRBD2. The trim removed 0 bases at V and 1 base at J, leaving 9 bases unmatched. CDR3 length: 18 amino acids. From germline, CDR1 is SGHTA and CDR2 FQGNSA. CDR3: CASSLAGLAGVRSYEQYF. In DNA form, the CDR3 reads TGTGCCAGCAGCTTAGCTGGGCTAGCGGGAGTAAGGTCCTACGAGCAGTACTTC.

V is TRBV9 and J is TRBJ2-7; 12 nucleotides align to TRBD1. The V and J ends lost 4 bases and 4 bases, in that order; junction bases with no gene match: 9. Germline loops: CDR1 SGDLS, CDR2 YYNGEE. CDR3 length: 16 amino acids. The CDR3 protein is CASSLHPGQGAYEQYF. CDR3 DNA sequence: TGTGCCAGCAGCCTCCACCCGGGACAGGGGGCTTACGAGCAGTACTTC.

The V and J genes are TRBV11-3 and TRBJ1-1; D not resolved. Looked up from germline, CDR1 is SGHNT and CDR2 is YENEEA. The V gene lost 5 bases and the J gene lost 5 bases, with 9 bases spanning the gap. The CDR3 extends over 12 amino acids. The DNA of the CDR3 is TGTGCCAGCAGCCGACGCGGGACTGAAGCTTTCTTT. It yields the protein CASSRRGTEAFF. The complete variable domain, with remaining parts taken from reference TRBV11-3 and TRBJ1-1, reads EAGVVQSPRYKIIEKKQPVAFWCNPISGHNTLYWYLQNLGQGPELLIRYENEEAVDDSQLPKDRFSAERLKGVDSTLKIQPAELGDSAVYLCASSRRGTEAFFGQGTRLTVV.

This clone has a single count. The rearrangement joins TRBV6-5 to TRBJ2-2; D may be TRBD1 (5 bases). The V gene lost 7 bases and the J gene lost 5 bases, with 17 bases spanning the gap. This CDR3 contains 15 residues. From germline, CDR1 is MNHEY and CDR2 SVGAGI. CDR3 bases: TGTGCCAGCACGAGAGTTAGGGGTGAAACCGGGGAGCTGTTTTTT. Protein product: CASTRVRGETGELFF.

The J gene is TRBJ2-7, the V gene TRBV28, with 8 bases identical to TRBD1. CDR1 is MDHEN and CDR2 is SYDVKM in the germline V gene. The CDR3 consists of 13 residues. V shed 5 bases, J shed 6 bases, and the junction held 6 bases outside the gene matches. The CDR3 DNA reads TGTGCCAGCAGTCAAACGGACAGGGCCGAGCAGTACTTC. Its translation: CASSQTDRAEQYF.

This clone was recorded only once. V is TRBV5-4 and J is TRBJ2-3; tentatively, D is TRBD2 (5 bases). With 4 bases removed from V and 1 base from J, the gap between germline ends came to 10 bases. The CDR3 runs to 14 residues. Per the germline V gene, CDR1 is SGHNT and CDR2 is YYREEE (reference sequence). Here the CDR3 DNA reads TGTGCCAGCAGCCTCGGGATCCGCACAGATACGCAGTATTTT. This translates into CASSLGIRTDTQYF.

This chain joins TRBV28 and TRBJ2-7; D perhaps matches TRBD2 (5 bases). Germline CDR1 MDHEN, CDR2 SYDVKM. There are 15 residues in the CDR3. Trimming shortened V by 6 bases and J by 1 base, and 16 bases separated the two germline ends. The CDR3 region has the DNA TGTGCCAGCAGGTCGGAGGCCATTGGATCCTACGAGCAGTACTTC. As protein: CASRSEAIGSYEQYF.

The rearrangement links TRBV7-2 to TRBJ2-7; a weak D match, TRBD1 (5 bases). The V gene lost 1 base and the J gene lost 2 bases, with 12 bases spanning the gap. The CDR3 has 15 amino acids. Germline values: CDR1 SGHTA, CDR2 FQGNSA. Written as DNA, the CDR3 is TGTGCCAGCAGCTTAGAGCAGGGCACTACCTACGAGCAGTACTTC. Residues: CASSLEQGTTYEQYF.

This chain links TRBV19 with TRBJ1-1; maybe TRBD1 (6 bases). With 6 bases removed from V and 4 bases from J, the gap between germline ends came to 21 bases. Germline-derived CDR1 and CDR2 are LNHDA and SQIVND (reference sequence). This CDR3 is built from 16 residues. The CDR3 protein is CASSLQGPPDGTEAFF. The CDR3 DNA is TGTGCCAGTAGCCTACAGGGACCGCCGGACGGCACTGAAGCTTTCTTT.

Remarks on this clone: One junction end does not reproduce the germline sequence, and a read error may be involved. This chain links TRBV7-6 with TRBJ2-4, with a tentative D call TRBD1 (5 bases). This CDR3 has 10 residues. From germline, CDR1 is SGHVS and CDR2 FNYEAQ. This CDR3 reads CASSPPTEDF. For the CDR3, the DNA is TGTGCCAGCAGTCCTCCGACAGAGGACTTC. Together with reference TRBV7-6 and TRBJ2-4, the CDR3 gives the full variable domain: GAGVSQSPRYKVTKRGQDVALRCDPISGHVSLYWYRQALGQGPEFLTYFNYEAQQDKSGLPNDRFSAERPEGSISTLTIQRTEQRDSAMYRCASSPPTEDFGAGTRLSVL.

The chain has TRBV5-1 and TRBJ1-2; weak D call: TRBD1 (6 bases). This CDR3 has 14 residues. V gave up 4 bases and J gave up 3 bases, with 13 bases separating them. The V gene's germline CDR1 is SGHRS and CDR2 YFSETQ. The CDR3 bases are TGCGCCAGCAGCCGGGGAGGGGGAGACTATGGCTACACCTTC. Its protein is CASSRGGGDYGYTF.

V gene TRBV7-9 combines with J gene TRBJ1-1; no firm D call. V was shortened by 2 bases and J by 5 bases, with 6 bases between the two germline ends. The CDR3 length is 12 residues. Germline V gene lookup returns CDR1 SEHNR and CDR2 FQNEAQ (reference sequence). For the CDR3, the DNA is TGTGCCAGCAGCTTAACATGGACTGAAGCTTTCTTT. Its translation: CASSLTWTEAFF.

The chain is built from TRBV15 and TRBJ1-4; 7 bases fit TRBD1. Per the germline V gene, CDR1 is LNHNV and CDR2 is YYDKDF (reference sequence). The CDR3 loop spans 17 amino acids. V lost 1 base and J lost 8; bases outside the gene matches: 13. CDR3: CATSRGQGSSGSEKLFF. The CDR3 DNA is TGTGCCACCAGCAGAGGACAGGGATCGTCGGGCTCGGAAAAACTGTTTTTT.

The rearrangement links TRBV3-1 (or the pseudogene TRBV3-2) to TRBJ2-1, with D possibly TRBD1 on 5 matching bases. V lost 6 bases, J lost 3 bases, and 15 bases lay in between. The germline V gene has CDR1 LGHDT and CDR2 YNNKEL (reference sequence). This CDR3 comprises 15 residues. The CDR3 nucleotides read TGTGCCAGCAGTCCAGGGTTCGACGTCTACAATGAGCAGTTCTTC. The encoded protein is CASSPGFDVYNEQFF.